This record concerns one T cell receptor beta chain sequence. The target antigen is unknown. The CDR3 extends over 15 amino acids. Germline lookup yields CDR1 SGHTA and CDR2 FQGNSA. This record belongs to a study of monozygotic twins with inflammatory bowel disease. Template switching introduced UMIs that contain a 6-nucleotide sample barcode. TCRdb reprocessed the 5' RACE reads, with one entry per CDR3 protein and no DNA. The sample data list around 150,000 distinct CDR3 sequences. From whole blood, total RNA was isolated without any sorting of T cells. Study results and limitations: Lower sharing of clonotypes with other individuals was seen in IBD patients than in healthy twins. This was most marked in patients showing signs of disease activity.

The chain combines TRBV7-2 with TRBJ1-3. The sequencing sample was made of blood. This TCR came from a human donor with ulcerative colitis or Crohn's disease, or a healthy co-twin of an affected twin (not recorded which). CDR3 protein: CASSRGGGSGNTIYF.